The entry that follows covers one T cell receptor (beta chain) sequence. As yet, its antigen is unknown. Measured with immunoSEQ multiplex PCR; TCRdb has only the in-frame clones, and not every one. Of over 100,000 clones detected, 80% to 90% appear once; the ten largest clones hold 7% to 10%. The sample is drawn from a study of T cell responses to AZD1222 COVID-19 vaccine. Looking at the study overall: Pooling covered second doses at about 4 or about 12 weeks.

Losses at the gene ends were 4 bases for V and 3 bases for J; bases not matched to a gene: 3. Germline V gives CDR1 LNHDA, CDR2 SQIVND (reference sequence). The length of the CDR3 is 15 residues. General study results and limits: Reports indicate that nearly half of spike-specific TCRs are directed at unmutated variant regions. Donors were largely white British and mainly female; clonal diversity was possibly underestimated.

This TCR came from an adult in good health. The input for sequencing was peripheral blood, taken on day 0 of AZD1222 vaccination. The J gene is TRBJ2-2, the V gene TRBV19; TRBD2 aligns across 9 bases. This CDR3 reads CASSSGGAYTGELFF. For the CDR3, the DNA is TGTGCCAGTAGTAGCGGGGGGGCCTACACCGGGGAGCTGTTTTTT.